These 9 T cell receptor beta chains came from one sample sequenced in a study of shared clonotypes between healthy human individuals. Libraries were prepared by immunoSEQ multiplex PCR; TCRdb keeps only in-frame clonotypes and omits some of them. This sample has approximately 740,000 clones, with about 74% found just once. The sequencing input was memory CD4+ T cells sorted from blood. Subset: CD45RA-negative fraction. These TCRs come from a woman under 40 in good health.

J is TRBJ2-7 and V is TRBV19, with TRBD2 as a possible D gene (6 bases). Germline loops: CDR1 LNHDA, CDR2 SQIVND (reference sequence). This CDR3 has 13 residues. V was clipped by 4 bases and J by 5 bases, with 12 bases between them. CDR3 amino acids: CASSTSWGDEQYF. CDR3 in DNA: TGTGCCAGTAGTACGAGCTGGGGGGACGAGCAGTACTTC.

This rearrangement joins TRBV29-1 to TRBJ2-5; 10 bases align to TRBD2. V was clipped by 2 bases and J by 5 bases; unmatched bases: 11. Germline V gene data show CDR1 as SQVTM and CDR2 as ANQGSEA. The CDR3 is 16 amino acids. CDR3 loop: CSVELAGVSGGETQYF. CDR3 sequence (DNA): TGCAGCGTTGAACTAGCGGGAGTGAGTGGGGGGGAGACCCAGTACTTC.

This clone was observed a single time. This chain joins TRBV10-3 and TRBJ2-7; D might be TRBD2 (6 bases). The CDR3 totals 13 residues. Trimming removed 7 bases from V and 1 base from J, with 11 bases in between. Looked up from germline, CDR1 is ENHRY and CDR2 is SYGVKD. This CDR3 reads CAIMGTGSYEQYF. CDR3 DNA: TGTGCCATCATGGGGACTGGGTCCTACGAGCAGTACTTC.

The chain recombines TRBV6-5 with TRBJ1-4, with D possibly matching TRBD1 (6 bases). The CDR3 is 15 residues long. The V end was cut by 2 bases, the J end by 4 bases, with 11 bases between. The germline gives CDR1 MNHEY, CDR2 SVGAGI. This chain's CDR3 is CASSYLGQYNEKLFF. The DNA of the CDR3 is TGTGCCAGCAGTTACCTAGGACAGTATAATGAAAAACTGTTTTTT.

V and J are TRBV2 and TRBJ2-1, with unresolved D. Trimming cost V 8 bases and J 1 base, with 12 bases left between them. Per the germline V gene, CDR1 is SNHLY and CDR2 is FYNNEI. CDR3 length: 14 amino acids. The CDR3 region has the DNA TGTGCCAGCTCGTGGGGTCTTTCCTACAATGAGCAGTTCTTC. Its protein is CASSWGLSYNEQFF.

The rearrangement uses TRBV4-1 and TRBJ2-1; 8 nucleotides line up with TRBD2. CDR1 is MGHRA and CDR2 is YSYEKL in the germline V gene. V lost 0 bases, J lost 4 bases, and 8 bases stayed unmatched. This CDR3 comprises 17 residues. The chain's CDR3 is CASSQDFASGQYNEQFF. The CDR3 coding sequence is TGCGCCAGCAGCCAAGATTTTGCTAGCGGGCAATACAATGAGCAGTTCTTC.

V is TRBV5-4 and J is TRBJ2-3, with 10 positions matching TRBD1. CDR1 and CDR2 from the germline V gene are SGHNT and YYREEE (reference sequence). The CDR3 totals 14 residues. V lost 7 bases to trimming and J lost 4 bases; unmatched junction nucleotides: 6. This CDR3 reads CASSRQGAADTQYF. The CDR3 DNA reads as TGTGCCAGCTCCCGACAGGGGGCGGCAGATACGCAGTATTTT.

CDR3 loop: CASSFGTGYEKLFF. DNA for the CDR3: TGTGCCAGCAGCTTTGGGACAGGATATGAAAAACTGTTTTTT. The chain carries TRBV11-2 and TRBJ1-4; 8 positions match TRBD1. The V gene's germline CDR1 is SGHAT and CDR2 FQNNGV. V gave up 3 bases and J gave up 6 bases; unmatched junction bases: 3. This CDR3 has 14 amino acids.

The chain has TRBV9 and TRBJ2-3, with D possibly TRBD2 on 7 matching bases. Trimming removed 4 bases at V and 4 bases at J, with 19 bases between. This CDR3 comprises 16 residues. Germline V gene data show CDR1 as SGDLS and CDR2 as YYNGEE. The CDR3 loop is CASSPRAGEGADTQYF. CDR3 bases: TGTGCCAGCAGCCCCCGGGCGGGAGAGGGGGCAGATACGCAGTATTTT.